These T cell receptor beta chains were read from a single sample in a study of blood T cell repertoires in COVID-19. Method: immunoSEQ multiplex PCR; TCRdb's copy keeps in-frame clones and lacks some. This sample yields 300,000 to 400,000 clones, of which approximately 88% are seen a single time; approximately 0.96% belongs to the top ten. The sample consisted of PBMCs or T cells enriched from blood (not recorded which). The origin of the receptors is a woman aged 30 to 39 with acute COVID-19. The CDR3 runs from the conserved cysteine through the conserved F or W. A D gene is named only where the DNA matches it firmly. The size entry is marked missing in some rows and otherwise reads once, few, many or a size class.

j_call,d_call,clone_size,v_call,cdr3_nt,cdr3_aa
TRBJ2-7,-,-,TRBV30,TGTGCCTGGAGTGTACATGTGGCCTACGAGCAGTACTTC,CAWSVHVAYEQYF
TRBJ2-7,TRBD1,once,TRBV2,TGTGCCAGCAGGGCCGGGACAGGGAATAAGTACGAGCAGTACTTC,CASRAGTGNKYEQYF
TRBJ1-4,-,-,TRBV7-2,TGTGCCAGCAGCTTAGAGGGGGGGATCGCTGAAAAACTGTTTTTT,CASSLEGGIAEKLFF
TRBJ1-5,TRBD1,once,TRBV30,TGTGCCTTACGGACAGGGCTCAATCAGCCCCAGCATTTT,CALRTGLNQPQHF
TRBJ1-1,TRBD1,-,TRBV29-1,TGCAGCGTTCGACAGGGGGTGAACACTGAAGCTTTCTTT,CSVRQGVNTEAFF
TRBJ2-2,-,-,TRBV10-1,TGCGCCAGCAGTGAGCCCCACGGGGAGCTGTTTTTT,CASSEPHGELFF
TRBJ1-1,-,-,TRBV5-1,TGCGCCAGCAGCTTGGTGGCAGGGGCTTACACTGAAGCTTTCTTT,CASSLVAGAYTEAFF
TRBJ1-4,TRBD1,-,TRBV30,TGTGCCTGGAGTAACCAACAGGGGGAAAAACTGTTTTTT,CAWSNQQGEKLFF
TRBJ2-7,-,-,TRBV25-1,TGTGCCAGCAGTGAATATGGGGGCATTTACGAGCAGTACTTC,CASSEYGGIYEQYF
TRBJ2-6,-,once,TRBV6-5,TGTGCCAGCAGTTACGACAGCTCTGGGGCCAACGTCCTGACTTTC,CASSYDSSGANVLTF
TRBJ1-6,TRBD1,-,TRBV7-2,TGTGCCAGCAGCTTAATAGGGGACAGATCACCCCTCCACTTT,CASSLIGDRSPLHF
TRBJ2-2,-,-,TRBV10-3,TGTGCCATCAGTGGAGGCAGGAACACCGGGGAGCTGTTTTTT,CAISGGRNTGELFF
TRBJ2-7,-,-,TRBV7-3,TGTGCCAGCAGCTTAACGGAAGGGGTCGAGCAGTACTTC,CASSLTEGVEQYF
TRBJ1-2,-,-,TRBV7-6,TGTGCCAGCAGCCCCACGGACAGCTATGGCTACACCTTC,CASSPTDSYGYTF
TRBJ2-2,-,-,TRBV6-5,TGTGCCAGCAGTCCCCAGGTCACCGGGGAGCTGTTTTTT,CASSPQVTGELFF
TRBJ1-1,-,once,TRBV12-3/TRBV12-4,TGTGCCAGTTCTAGTCCTCCTCCAGGGGTAGCTTTCTTT,CASSSPPPGVAFF
TRBJ1-6,TRBD1,-,TRBV28,TGTGCCAGCACACGGACAGGGATGAGTTCACCCCTCCACTTT,CASTRTGMSSPLHF
TRBJ2-5,TRBD1,-,TRBV24-1,TGTGCCACCAGTGATGTTCAGGGGGCGGCAGAGACCCAGTACTTC,CATSDVQGAAETQYF
TRBJ1-1,-,once,TRBV6-5,TGTGCCAGCAGTCCCGGAGGGGTGTTGGCTTTCTTT,CASSPGGVLAFF
TRBJ1-1,TRBD1,-,TRBV5-4,TGTGCCAGCAGCTCGGGACAGGGGAGTTCGAACACTGAAGCTTTCTTT,CASSSGQGSSNTEAFF
TRBJ2-3,TRBD2,-,TRBV11-2,TGTGCCAGCAGCTTCCTAGCGGGGGGCACAGATACGCAGTATTTT,CASSFLAGGTDTQYF
TRBJ2-2,TRBD1,-,TRBV15,TGTGCCACCAGCAGAGCCGGGACAGGGGGTACCGGGGAGCTGTTTTTT,CATSRAGTGGTGELFF
TRBJ1-3,-,-,TRBV9,TGTGCCAGCAGCCCCGAATCAGGCCCCTCTGGAAACACCATATATTTT,CASSPESGPSGNTIYF
TRBJ2-7,-,-,TRBV19,TGTGCCAGTAGTCTTCAAGACAGTTCCTACGAGCAGTACTTC,CASSLQDSSYEQYF
TRBJ2-7,TRBD1,-,TRBV29-1,TGCAGCGTTGGCGACAGGGGGGTCTACGAGCAGTACTTC,CSVGDRGVYEQYF
TRBJ1-4,-,-,TRBV27,TGTGCCAGCAGAAGAGGGAGGGGAAAACTGTTTTTT,CASRRGRGKLFF
TRBJ1-5,-,-,TRBV3-1/TRBV3-2,TGTGCCAGCAGCCGGACGGGGGACAATCAGCCCCAGCATTTT,CASSRTGDNQPQHF
TRBJ2-2,TRBD2,medium-sized,TRBV2,TGTGCCAGCAGAGGGCCTAGCGGGGGGTTGACCGGGGAGCTGTTTTTT,CASRGPSGGLTGELFF
TRBJ2-1,-,-,TRBV7-2,TGTGCCAGCAGCTCCGGGGGACAGCTATACAATGAGCAGTTCTTC,CASSSGGQLYNEQFF
TRBJ2-3,-,-,TRBV7-8,TGTGCCAGCAGCCCAACAGCGGGTGCGCAGTATTTT,CASSPTAGAQYF
TRBJ1-2,TRBD1,few,TRBV6-5,TGTGCCAGCAGTTCAACGGGACAGAGGCATGGCTACACCTTC,CASSSTGQRHGYTF
TRBJ2-5,-,-,TRBV13,TGTGCCAGCAGCTTAGCGGGAGAACATCAAGAGACCCAGTACTTC,CASSLAGEHQETQYF
TRBJ1-2,-,-,TRBV2,TGTGCCAGCAGTGAAACAGCTAACTATGGCTACACCTTC,CASSETANYGYTF
TRBJ1-1,-,once,TRBV10-3,TGTGCCATCAGTGCAAAAGGGGGGGATGTAAACACTGAAGCTTTCTTT,CAISAKGGDVNTEAFF
TRBJ2-2,-,once,TRBV19,TGTGCCAGTAGTCGTGGGGCACGGGCCGCAGGGGAGCTGTTTTTT,CASSRGARAAGELFF
TRBJ1-4,-,-,TRBV24-1,TGTGCCACCAGTGACCTCCGGGACAAGAATGAAAAACTGTTTTTT,CATSDLRDKNEKLFF
TRBJ2-7,TRBD2,-,TRBV10-2,TGCGCCAGCACCTTGACTAGCGGGGGACCTAACGAGCAGTACTTC,CASTLTSGGPNEQYF
TRBJ2-1,-,-,TRBV7-2,TGTGCCAGCAGCTTAGCGGGGGGACCCAATGAGCAGTTCTTC,CASSLAGGPNEQFF
TRBJ2-5,TRBD1,-,TRBV28,TGTGCCAGCAGTGACGACAGGGTTGGAGAGACCCAGTACTTC,CASSDDRVGETQYF
TRBJ2-7,-,-,TRBV4-3,TGCGCCAGCAGCCAAGAGTCAGTCGGGAGGACAGGGTTCAACGAGCAGTACTTC,CASSQESVGRTGFNEQYF
TRBJ2-5,-,-,TRBV24-1,TGTGCCACCAGTGCCTACATAGCTCGCCAAGAGACCCAGTACTTC,CATSAYIARQETQYF
TRBJ1-3,-,-,TRBV24-1,TGTGCCACCAGCTACAAACCCTTACAGGGAGACTCTGGAAACACCATATATTTT,CATSYKPLQGDSGNTIYF
TRBJ2-5,TRBD2,-,TRBV30,TGTGCCTGGAGTGTACTACCGGGGGGGGAGACCCAGTACTTC,CAWSVLPGGETQYF
TRBJ1-6,-,-,TRBV7-9,TGTGCCAGCAGCTTAACGGGGGGGGCACGTTCACCCCTCCACTTT,CASSLTGGARSPLHF
TRBJ2-2,-,-,TRBV7-3,TGTGCCAGCAGCTTGATTCCAGGCAGGACGAACACCGGGGAGCTGTTTTTT,CASSLIPGRTNTGELFF
TRBJ1-5,-,-,TRBV19,TGTGCCAGTACCCATCCCGGGACATACTATCAGCCCCAGCATTTT,CASTHPGTYYQPQHF
TRBJ2-2,-,-,TRBV7-2,TGTGCCAGCAGCCTTAGGACAACCGGCGGGGAGCTGTTTTTT,CASSLRTTGGELFF
TRBJ2-3,-,-,TRBV27,TGTGCCAGCAGTTCCGGACAGATTACAGATACGCAGTATTTT,CASSSGQITDTQYF
TRBJ1-2,TRBD1,-,TRBV14,TGTGCCAGCAGCTCCCTCTTTGACAGGGCTCCTAAAATCTATGGCTACACCTTC,CASSSLFDRAPKIYGYTF
TRBJ1-2,TRBD1,-,TRBV27,TGTGCCAGCAGTTTATCCCCCGGGACAGGGATGGGTGGCTACACCTTC,CASSLSPGTGMGGYTF
TRBJ1-1,TRBD1,-,TRBV7-3,TGTGCCAGCAGCTTGACAGGGGCTGACACTGAAGCTTTCTTT,CASSLTGADTEAFF
TRBJ2-1,TRBD2,-,TRBV15,TGTGCCACCAGCAGAGATGCCGCGGCTAGCGGGGGATCTGAGCAGTTCTTC,CATSRDAAASGGSEQFF
TRBJ1-2,TRBD1,-,TRBV4-3,TGCGCCAGCAGCCAAGACCGGGGGACAGTTCTTGACTATGGCTACACCTTC,CASSQDRGTVLDYGYTF
TRBJ2-1,-,-,TRBV9,TGTGCCAGCAGTCAGGGACAAACTACTTACCATGAGCAGTTCTTC,CASSQGQTTYHEQFF
TRBJ1-4,-,-,TRBV30,TGTGCCTGGACGCGCCGCCTTACAACTAATGAAAAACTGTTTTTT,CAWTRRLTTNEKLFF
TRBJ2-7,TRBD2,once,TRBV5-1,TGCGCCAGCAGCTTAGGGACTAGCTCGAACTACGAGCAGTACTTC,CASSLGTSSNYEQYF
TRBJ2-2,TRBD1,-,TRBV9,TGTGCCAGCAGCGTTACAGGGGGTTGGGACGGGGAGCTGTTTTTT,CASSVTGGWDGELFF
TRBJ2-3,-,-,TRBV19,TGTGCCAGTAGTATGCCAGGGGCAGGCACAGATACGCAGTATTTT,CASSMPGAGTDTQYF